This T cell receptor (beta chain) was found in a study of T cells in Graves' hyperthyroidism and ophthalmopathy. V trimming: 5 bases; J trimming: 5 bases; junction bases outside the gene matches: 13. This CDR3 has 18 residues. Germline assignment: CDR1 SGHTA and CDR2 FQGTGA. General study findings and limits: Patients with ophthalmopathy were separated from those with stable hyperthyroidism by a 13 V-J model. Before onset, by a median of 6.5 months, the model predicted ophthalmopathy.

Ophthalmopathy cases scored 3 or more on the Clinical Activity Score and 4 or more on NOSPECS grade, with duration below 3 months. This clonotype was counted at least ten times. Its matching antigen is unknown. RNA transcripts were the template for amplifying TCR beta CDR3 regions. Carried out on the TCR CDR3, a first-round RT-PCR used the HTBI primer set. Each CDR3 protein is one row after TCRdb ran MiXCR on the multiplex PCR reads. This table holds about 640,000 distinct CDR3 sequences, 20% to 25% found once. This receptor was identified in a man aged 30 to 45 with Graves' ophthalmopathy. V gene TRBV7-3 combines with J gene TRBJ2-2; 11 bases agree with TRBD2. Sequenced input: blood. The CDR3 loop is CASSPRPRLAGSTGELFF. DNA of the CDR3: TGTGCCAGCAGCCCACGCCCCCGACTAGCGGGATCGACCGGGGAGCTGTTTTTT.